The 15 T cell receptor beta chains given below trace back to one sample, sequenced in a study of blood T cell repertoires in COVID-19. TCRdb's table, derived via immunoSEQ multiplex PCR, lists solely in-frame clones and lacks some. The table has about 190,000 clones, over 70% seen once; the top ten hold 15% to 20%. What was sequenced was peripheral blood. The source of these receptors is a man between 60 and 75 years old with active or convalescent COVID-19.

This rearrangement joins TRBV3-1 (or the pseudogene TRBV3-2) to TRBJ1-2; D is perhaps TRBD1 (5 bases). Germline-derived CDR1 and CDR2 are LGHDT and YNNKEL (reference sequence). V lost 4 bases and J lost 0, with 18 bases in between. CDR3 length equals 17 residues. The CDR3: CASSPWGREGSNYGYTF. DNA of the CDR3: TGTGCCAGCAGCCCTTGGGGCAGGGAAGGATCTAACTATGGCTACACCTTC.

The CDR3, as DNA: TGTGCCAGCTCAGCTGGGGCGGCCGGGGAGCTGTTTTTT. Protein sequence: CASSAGAAGELFF. The chain couples TRBV18 to TRBJ2-2, with D perhaps matching TRBD1 (5 bases). V was shortened by 5 bases and J by 6 bases, with 10 bases between the two germline ends. This CDR3 has 13 residues. In germline, CDR1 is KGHSH, CDR2 LQKENI. The entire variable domain, with the rest obtained from reference TRBV18 and TRBJ2-2, is as follows: NAGVMQNPRHLVRRRGQEARLRCSPMKGHSHVYWYRQLPEEGLKFMVYLQKENIIDESGMPKERFSAEFPKEGPSILRIQQVVRGDSAAYFCASSAGAAGELFFGEGSRLTVL.

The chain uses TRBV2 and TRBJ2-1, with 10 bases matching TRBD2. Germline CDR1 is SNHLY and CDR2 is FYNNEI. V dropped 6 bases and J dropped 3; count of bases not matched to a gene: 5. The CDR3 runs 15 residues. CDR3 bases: TGTGCCAGCAGCCCGAGGACTAGCGGCTACAATGAGCAGTTCTTC. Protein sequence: CASSPRTSGYNEQFF.

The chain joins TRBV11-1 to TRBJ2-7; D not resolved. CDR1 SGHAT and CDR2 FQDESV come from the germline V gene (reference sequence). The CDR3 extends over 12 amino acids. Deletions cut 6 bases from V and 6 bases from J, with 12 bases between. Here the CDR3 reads CASRSSLAEQYF. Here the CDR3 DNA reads TGTGCCAGCAGATCCTCATTGGCCGAGCAGTACTTC.

Here the CDR3 reads CASSQGGTSPYEQYF. For the CDR3, the DNA is TGTGCCAGCAGTCAGGGAGGGACTAGCCCCTACGAGCAGTACTTC. The chain recombines TRBV27 with TRBJ2-7; 9 nucleotides match TRBD2. The germline CDR1 and CDR2 sequences are MNHEY and SMNVEV (reference sequence). CDR3 length: 15 residues. Germline trimming cut 5 bases from V and 2 bases from J; bases unmatched to any gene: 7.

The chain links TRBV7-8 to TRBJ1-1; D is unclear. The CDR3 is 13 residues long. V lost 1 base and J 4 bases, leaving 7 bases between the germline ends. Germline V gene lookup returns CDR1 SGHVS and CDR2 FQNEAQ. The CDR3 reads CASSLVLATEAFF. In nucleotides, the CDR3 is TGTGCCAGCAGCTTAGTGTTGGCCACTGAAGCTTTCTTT.

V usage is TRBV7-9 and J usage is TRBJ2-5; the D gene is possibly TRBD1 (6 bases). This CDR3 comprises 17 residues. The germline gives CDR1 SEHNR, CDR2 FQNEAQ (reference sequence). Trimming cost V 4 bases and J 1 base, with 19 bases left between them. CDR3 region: CASSSEPGAARQETQYF. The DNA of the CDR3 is TGTGCCAGCAGCTCGGAACCAGGGGCCGCCCGCCAAGAGACCCAGTACTTC.

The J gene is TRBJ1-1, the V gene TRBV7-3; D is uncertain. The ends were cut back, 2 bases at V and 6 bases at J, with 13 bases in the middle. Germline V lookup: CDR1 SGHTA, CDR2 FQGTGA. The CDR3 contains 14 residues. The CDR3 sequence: CASSLEAALPEAFF. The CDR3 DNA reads TGTGCCAGCAGCTTAGAGGCAGCCCTGCCTGAAGCTTTCTTT. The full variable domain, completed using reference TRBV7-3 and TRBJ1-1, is GAGVSQTPSNKVTEKGKYVELRCDPISGHTALYWYRQSLGQGPEFLIYFQGTGAADDSGLPNDRFFAVRPEGSVSTLKIQRTERGDSAVYLCASSLEAALPEAFFGQGTRLTVV.

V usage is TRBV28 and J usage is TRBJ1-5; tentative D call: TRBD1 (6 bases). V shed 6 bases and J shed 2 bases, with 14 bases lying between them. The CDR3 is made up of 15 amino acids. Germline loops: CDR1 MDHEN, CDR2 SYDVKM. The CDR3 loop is CASSSDSFGNQPQHF. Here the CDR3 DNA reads TGTGCCAGCAGCTCGGACAGTTTCGGCAATCAGCCCCAGCATTTT.

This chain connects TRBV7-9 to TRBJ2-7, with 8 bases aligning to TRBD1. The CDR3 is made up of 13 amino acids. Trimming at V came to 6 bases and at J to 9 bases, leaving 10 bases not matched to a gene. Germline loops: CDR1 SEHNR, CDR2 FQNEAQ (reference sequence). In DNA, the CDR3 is TGTGCCAGCAGTACTCAGGGGGCTAGGTCGCAGTACTTC. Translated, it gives CASSTQGARSQYF.

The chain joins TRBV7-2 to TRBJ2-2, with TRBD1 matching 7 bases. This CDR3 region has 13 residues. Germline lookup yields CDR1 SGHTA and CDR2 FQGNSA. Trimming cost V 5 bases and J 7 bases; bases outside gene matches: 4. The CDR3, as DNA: TGTGCCAGCAGCATGCAGGGGGACGGGGAGCTGTTTTTT. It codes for CASSMQGDGELFF.

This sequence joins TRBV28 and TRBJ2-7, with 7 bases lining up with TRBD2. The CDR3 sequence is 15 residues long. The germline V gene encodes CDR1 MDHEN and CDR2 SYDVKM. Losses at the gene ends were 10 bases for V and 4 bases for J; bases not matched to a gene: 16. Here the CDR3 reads CATTGGSGAYYEQYF. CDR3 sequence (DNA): TGTGCCACCACCGGTGGCAGCGGGGCCTATTACGAGCAGTACTTC.

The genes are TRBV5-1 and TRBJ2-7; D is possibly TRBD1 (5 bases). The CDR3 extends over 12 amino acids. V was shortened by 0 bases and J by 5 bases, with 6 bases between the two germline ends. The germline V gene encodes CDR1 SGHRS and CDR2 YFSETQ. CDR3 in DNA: TGCGCCAGCAGCTTGGTAGGGGACGAGCAGTACTTC. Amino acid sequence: CASSLVGDEQYF. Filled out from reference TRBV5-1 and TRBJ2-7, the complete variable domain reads KAGVTQTPRYLIKTRGQQVTLSCSPISGHRSVSWYQQTPGQGLQFLFEYFSETQRNKGNFPGRFSGRQFSNSRSEMNVSTLELGDSALYLCASSLVGDEQYFGPGTRLTVT.

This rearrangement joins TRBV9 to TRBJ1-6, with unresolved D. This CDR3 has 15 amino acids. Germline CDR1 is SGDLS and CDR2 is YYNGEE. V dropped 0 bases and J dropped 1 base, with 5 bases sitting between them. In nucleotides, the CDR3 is TGTGCCAGCAGCGTAGGGCGGTCCTATAATTCACCCCTCCACTTT. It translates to CASSVGRSYNSPLHF. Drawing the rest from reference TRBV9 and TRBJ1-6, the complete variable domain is DSGVTQTPKHLITATGQRVTLRCSPRSGDLSVYWYQQSLDQGLQFLIQYYNGEERAKGNILERFSAQQFPDLHSELNLSSLELGDSALYFCASSVGRSYNSPLHFGNGTRLTVT.

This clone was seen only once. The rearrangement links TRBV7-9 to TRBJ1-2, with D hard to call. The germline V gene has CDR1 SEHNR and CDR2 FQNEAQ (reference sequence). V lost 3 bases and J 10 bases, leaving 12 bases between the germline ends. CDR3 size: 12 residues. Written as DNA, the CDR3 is TGTGCCAGCAGCTTGAATGCGGGTGACTACACCTTC. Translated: CASSLNAGDYTF.